Here is one T cell receptor (beta chain) with its context. The data were taken from a study of blood T cell repertoires in COVID-19. Germline CDR1 and CDR2: SGDLS and YYNGEE. CDR3 size: 13 residues. The ends were cut back, 2 bases at V and 7 bases at J, with 9 bases in the middle. Assay used: immunoSEQ multiplex PCR; TCRdb lists only in-frame clones, some missing. The repertoire has around 290,000 clones, under 90% of them found once; the top ten carry about 1.7%. This rearrangement joins TRBV9 to TRBJ2-2, with TRBD2 as a possible D gene (5 bases). The sequencing input was PBMCs or T cells enriched from blood (not recorded which). The TCR comes from a woman between 40 and 50 years old who had recovered from COVID-19. CDR3 bases: TGTGCCAGCAGCGTTAACCGGGACGGGGAGCTGTTTTTT. As protein: CASSVNRDGELFF.